Presented here are 15 T cell receptor beta chains from one specimen sequenced in a study of blood T cells in healthy people across ages. It was with a sample-barcoded 5' primer and a J-beta primer mix that a second PCR of roughly 7 to 12 cycles was run. TCRdb called the 5' RACE reads again in MiXCR, with one record for every CDR3 protein. The sample shows 850,000 to 1,300,000 distinct CDR3 sequences, over 35% of them seen only once. What was sequenced was blood. These receptors were obtained from an older woman in good health.

The J gene is TRBJ2-3, the V gene TRBV28, with a possible D match to TRBD2 (5 bases). Germline-derived CDR1 and CDR2 are MDHEN and SYDVKM. Between the trimmed V and J ends, which lost 3 bases and 0 bases, there was a span of 13 bases. The CDR3 totals 16 residues. For the CDR3, the DNA is TGTGCCAGCAGTTTCCCCGCGGGCCTTAGCACAGATACGCAGTATTTT. Amino acids: CASSFPAGLSTDTQYF.

This CDR3 reads CASSRTQGSSYNEQFF. The CDR3 coding sequence is TGTGCCAGCTCCAGGACACAGGGGAGCTCCTACAATGAGCAGTTCTTC. The V call is TRBV12-3 or TRBV12-4, the J call TRBJ2-1; 7 nucleotides agree with TRBD1. The CDR3 spans 16 residues. J gave up 0 bases and V 8 bases, and 10 bases lay outside the gene matches.

This sequence joins TRBV3-1 and TRBJ2-5, with 16 bases matching TRBD2. The CDR3 loop spans 15 amino acids. Germline values: CDR1 LGHDT, CDR2 YNNKEL (reference sequence). The V and J ends lost 0 bases and 10 bases, in that order; junction bases with no gene match: 2. The CDR3 DNA sequence: TGTGCCAGCAGCCAAGAGGGACTAGCGGGAGGGATCCAGTACTTC. Translation: CASSQEGLAGGIQYF.

This clonotype was seen only a few times. This sequence joins TRBV12-3 or TRBV12-4 and TRBJ2-4; a weak D match, TRBD2 (5 bases). The last part of the DNA fits TRBJ2-7 better; the J call may be wrong. The CDR3 has 13 residues. CDR3 loop: CASSERTPGEQYF. Here the CDR3 DNA reads TGTGCCAGCAGCGAGCGGACCCCTGGCGAGCAGTACTTC.

This clonotype turned up a few times. This chain links TRBV27 with TRBJ2-5, with TRBD2 matching over 10 bases. V lost 5 bases to trimming and J lost 5 bases; unmatched junction nucleotides: 8. CDR3 length: 15 residues. Germline V gene data show CDR1 as MNHEY and CDR2 as SMNVEV (reference sequence). The CDR3 DNA reads TGTGCCAGCAGTACTCTAGCGGGAGACTGGGAGACCCAGTACTTC. Translation: CASSTLAGDWETQYF.

The rearrangement joins TRBV11-2 to TRBJ2-7, with D uncertain. This CDR3 contains 13 residues. V lost 3 bases, J lost 6 bases, and 12 bases lay in between. CDR1 is SGHAT and CDR2 is FQNNGV in the germline V gene. The CDR3 sequence is CASSFHTTPEQYF. Here the CDR3 DNA reads TGTGCCAGCAGCTTTCATACTACGCCCGAGCAGTACTTC.

The chain has TRBV27 and TRBJ2-5; 8 nucleotides match TRBD1. V lost 5 bases, J lost 9 bases, and 17 bases stayed unmatched. The CDR3 covers 16 residues. Per the germline V gene, CDR1 is MNHEY and CDR2 is SMNVEV (reference sequence). CDR3 nucleotides: TGTGCCAGCAGTCCACTGGACAGGGTTCTACCATCGGCCCAGTACTTC. Protein: CASSPLDRVLPSAQYF.

The chain uses TRBV20-1 and TRBJ2-3; 12 nucleotides agree with TRBD2. Looked up from germline, CDR1 is DFQATT and CDR2 is SNEGSKA (reference sequence). The CDR3 is 14 residues long. Trimming took 5 bases from V and 3 from J; bases not matched to a gene: 3. The CDR3 bases are TGCAGTGCTCTAGCGGGAGGGTTTACAGATACGCAGTATTTT. Residues: CSALAGGFTDTQYF.

The chain combines TRBV20-1 with TRBJ2-2; 9 bases fit TRBD2. In germline, CDR1 is DFQATT, CDR2 SNEGSKA (reference sequence). The CDR3 loop spans 14 amino acids. Trimming removed 5 bases from V and 2 bases from J; junction bases left unmatched: 3. In nucleotides, the CDR3 is TGCAGTGCTCAGGGACTAGCTAACACCGGGGAGCTGTTTTTT. Amino acids: CSAQGLANTGELFF.

In its sample, this clonotype was seen a few times. The chain joins TRBV27 to TRBJ2-7, with 7 nucleotides matching TRBD2. The CDR3 is 12 residues long. Germline V gene data show CDR1 as MNHEY and CDR2 as SMNVEV (reference sequence). The V gene end was trimmed by 11 bases and the J gene end by 0 bases; junction bases not matched to a gene: 4. CDR3 sequence: CAVLASSYEQYF. The CDR3 DNA follows: TGTGCCGTACTAGCGTCCTCCTACGAGCAGTACTTC.

The rearrangement joins TRBV5-6 to TRBJ2-1; D may correspond to TRBD1 or TRBD2 (5 bases each). CDR1 and CDR2 (germline): SGHDT, YYEEEE. The V gene lost 3 bases and the J gene lost 5 bases, with 21 bases spanning the gap. This CDR3 region has 17 residues. The CDR3 spells CASSSNAGTPPDNEQFF. The CDR3 DNA reads TGTGCCAGCAGCTCTAACGCCGGGACGCCTCCTGACAATGAGCAGTTCTTC.

The rearrangement links TRBV4-2 to TRBJ2-3; D possibly corresponds to TRBD2 (5 bases). Trimming shortened V by 1 base and J by 2 bases, and 13 bases separated the two germline ends. From germline, CDR1 is LGHNA and CDR2 YNFKEQ. The CDR3 extends over 16 amino acids. The CDR3 region has the DNA TGTGCCAGCAGCCAAGGACCGGACTTGAACACAGATACGCAGTATTTT. It yields the protein CASSQGPDLNTDTQYF.

This chain links TRBV7-8 with TRBJ2-1, with D uncertain. With 4 bases removed from V and 5 bases from J, the gap between germline ends came to 12 bases. Germline V lookup: CDR1 SGHVS, CDR2 FQNEAQ. The CDR3 extends over 14 amino acids. CDR3 amino acids: CASSYRFYDNEQFF. In DNA, the CDR3 is TGTGCCAGCAGCTACCGTTTCTATGACAATGAGCAGTTCTTC.

This clonotype occurred once. J is TRBJ2-1 and V is TRBV6-5, with 14 positions matching TRBD2. The CDR3 length is 17 residues. The V gene end was trimmed by 2 bases and the J gene end by 10 bases; junction bases not matched to a gene: 10. Germline V gene sequence: CDR1 MNHEY, CDR2 SVGAGI. The CDR3 reads CASSYAGTSGRVYEQFF. CDR3 sequence (DNA): TGTGCCAGCAGTTACGCCGGGACTAGCGGGAGAGTTTACGAGCAGTTCTTC.

This clonotype has more than one count but fewer than ten. The rearrangement uses TRBV28 and TRBJ2-4, with no clear D. The CDR3 covers 12 residues. The V and J ends lost 6 bases and 12 bases respectively, with 15 bases between them. Looked up from germline, CDR1 is MDHEN and CDR2 is SYDVKM. This CDR3 is CASSPSTPSQYF. CDR3 nucleotides: TGTGCCAGCAGCCCCTCGACGCCAAGTCAGTACTTC.